Below, 7 T cell receptor beta chains from the same sample are listed, as sequenced in a study of T cell repertoires in cytomegalovirus infection. TCRdb redid the calling of the reads with MiXCR, one entry per CDR3 protein. The table shows some 130,000 distinct CDR3 sequences, with 20% to 30% occurring only once. These TCRs are of unknown antigen specificity. Material: PBMCs, sequenced either directly or after in vitro stimulation (not recorded which). These receptor sequences come from a human donor in good health (CMV status not recorded). Some clones in this sample may be carry-over from other donors' samples.

A word on this clonotype: The junction does not match germline at one end; this may be a read error. The chain joins TRBV7-2 to TRBJ1-5; possible D gene TRBD1, 5 bases. The CDR3 covers 14 residues. Germline lookup yields CDR1 SGHTA and CDR2 FQGNSA. CDR3 amino acids: CASSLMQGKQPQHF. The CDR3 DNA sequence: TGTGCCAGCAGCTTGATGCAGGGCAAACAGCCCCAGCATTTT.

This clonotype has only a few counts. The chain combines TRBV20-1 with TRBJ1-2; no definite D call. The CDR3 has 13 amino acids. Trimming left V 4 bases short and J 9 bases short, with 18 bases between. Per germline, CDR1 DFQATT and CDR2 SNEGSKA (reference sequence). CDR3 DNA sequence: TGCAGTGCTAACCCCGACTCCAACGGTCGCTACACCTTC. Translated, it gives CSANPDSNGRYTF.

The V gene is TRBV7-2, the J gene TRBJ1-5; a possible D gene is TRBD1 (5 bases). Trimming left V 2 bases short and J 4 bases short, with 12 bases between. The CDR3 loop spans 15 amino acids. Germline CDR1 is SGHTA and CDR2 is FQGNSA. The CDR3 DNA follows: TGTGCCAGCAGCTTAACCGCCGGGGGGAATCAGCCCCAGCATTTT. This translates into CASSLTAGGNQPQHF.

As concerns this clonotype: Being one base from a much bigger clone, this may be a read error. The chain uses TRBV6-1 and TRBJ1-2, with 11 bases that match TRBD1. V lost 5 bases to trimming and J lost 8 bases; unmatched junction nucleotides: 16. The CDR3 extends over 17 amino acids. In germline, CDR1 is MNHNS, CDR2 SASEGT. The CDR3 loop is CASSRIGTGGFRGGYTF. Written as DNA, the CDR3 is TGTGCCAGCAGTCGCATCGGGACAGGGGGGTTTCGAGGAGGCTACACCTTC.

The chain is built from TRBV28 and TRBJ2-1; 7 nucleotides agree with TRBD2. Per the germline V gene, CDR1 is MDHEN and CDR2 is SYDVKM. This CDR3 contains 15 residues. V shed 7 bases and J 1 base; nucleotides not matched to a gene: 7. The CDR3 DNA follows: TGTGCCAGCACCGTGGGGGGGTTGTCCTACAATGAGCAGTTCTTC. This codes for CASTVGGLSYNEQFF.

This clonotype was seen a handful of times. The genes are TRBV28 and TRBJ1-2, with D possibly matching TRBD1 (6 bases). The CDR3 runs 14 residues. The ends were cut back, 6 bases at V and 5 bases at J, with 16 bases in the middle. Germline CDR1 and CDR2: MDHEN and SYDVKM. Here the CDR3 DNA reads TGTGCCAGCAGGGGGGCGGAGAATATTTATGGCTACACCTTC. This sequence encodes CASRGAENIYGYTF.

Many counts were recorded for this clonotype. The CDR3 protein is CASRAGGSHNEQFF. The CDR3 DNA sequence: TGTGCCAGCAGAGCGGGAGGAAGCCACAATGAGCAGTTCTTC. The gene calls are TRBV7-3 and TRBJ2-1; TRBD2 matches 9 bases. The ends lost 6 bases at V and 5 bases at J; junction bases unmatched: 5. Germline values: CDR1 SGHTA, CDR2 FQGTGA. This CDR3 spans 14 amino acids.